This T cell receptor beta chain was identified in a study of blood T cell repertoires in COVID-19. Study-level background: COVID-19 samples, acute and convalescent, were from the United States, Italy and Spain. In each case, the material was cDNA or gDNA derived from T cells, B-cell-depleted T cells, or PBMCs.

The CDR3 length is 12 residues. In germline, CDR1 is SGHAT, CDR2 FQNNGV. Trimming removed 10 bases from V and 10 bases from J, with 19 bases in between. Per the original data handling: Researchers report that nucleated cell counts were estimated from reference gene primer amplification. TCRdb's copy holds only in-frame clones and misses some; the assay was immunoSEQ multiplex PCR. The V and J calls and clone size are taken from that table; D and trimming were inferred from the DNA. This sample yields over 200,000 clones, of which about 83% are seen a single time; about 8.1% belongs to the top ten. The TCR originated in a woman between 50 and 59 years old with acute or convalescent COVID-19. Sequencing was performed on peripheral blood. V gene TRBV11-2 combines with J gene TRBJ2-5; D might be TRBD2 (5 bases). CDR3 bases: TGTGCCATAGACCGCTGGGGAGAGGGCCAGTACTTC. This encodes CAIDRWGEGQYF.